This TCR beta chain was identified in a study of vaccination and CD4 T cells after COVID-19 (dated by TCRdb to 2021 to 2024). For the study in its entirety: Convalescent patients had a positive SARS-CoV-2 result on nasal swab PCR, and of these patients, several had mild disease and one had severe disease. The convalescent cohort comprised six males and four females, including two Hispanic individuals, seven Caucasians, two Asians and one multiracial person. Participants received two doses of either the Pfizer-BioNTech BNT162b2 vaccine (n=8) or the Moderna mRNA-1273 vaccine (n=2). Post-COVID blood samples were collected from convalescent patients a median of around 100 days after diagnosis, with a range of about 35 to 170 days. Post-vaccine blood samples were collected a median of 72 days after the second vaccine dose, ranging from about 12 to 250 days. A few convalescent patients were sampled both early after vaccination (day 14) and late after vaccination (days 161 to 241). The cultures were stimulated with overlapping spike peptide pools from SARS-CoV-2 and from the common cold coronaviruses HCoV-NL63, HCoV-OC43 and HCoV-229E. As controls, cultures received a CEFX viral epitope pool (the positive control), an HIV-1 Nef peptide pool (the negative control), or no peptide at all. The spike-specific CD4+ TCR repertoire was compared before and after mRNA vaccination in approximately 9 COVID-19 convalescent patients and a handful of infection-naive healthy vaccine recipients.

This sample's time point label indicates: late sampling 161 to 241 days after vaccination in a few convalescent patients. The sample's treatment or condition label, decoded: roughly 11-day PBMC culture with coronavirus spike peptide pools or control peptides (ViraFEST assay). To expand antigen-specific T cells with peptide pools and then pick out the expanded clonotypes through TCR sequencing, the study relied on the ViraFEST assay. The positive SARS-CoV-2 PCR tests of the convalescent patients were dated from March to December 2020, before the Alpha, Beta and Delta variants emerged in the United States. Approximately 1.8 million PBMCs per well were cultured in IMDM with about 5% human AB serum and around 10 IU/ml IL-2, plus 10 ug/ml peptide pools. Half of the culture medium was replaced with fresh IL-2-containing medium on days 3 and 7. CD4+ T cells were isolated after roughly 10 days of culture through negative selection using the EasySep CD4+ T cell isolation kit. Ficoll-Paque Plus gradient centrifugation was used to isolate PBMCs from whole blood, and the isolated PBMCs were then either used fresh or cryopreserved at -140C. Each culture condition was generally run in triplicate wells.

The library was made by PCR. TCR sequencing of DNA from cultured CD4+ T cells used the Oncomine TCR Beta short-read assay at the Johns Hopkins FTIC core. The QIAamp micro DNA kit was used to extract genomic DNA from the cultured CD4+ T cells. Oncomine TCR Beta libraries from cultured CD4+ T cells were pooled using unique dual indexes and sequenced on an Illumina iSeq 100. In the paper's pipeline: Non-productive sequences were filtered out, and CDR3s that did not start with C, did not end with F or W, or were shorter than 7 amino acids were discarded. Antigen-specific clonotypes were identified using the MANAFEST web application through comparison of peptide-stimulated wells with reference and other culture wells. Positive clones required FDR below 0.05, an odds ratio above 5, and productive frequency above 0.1% in at least two of three replicate wells. A clonotype was classed as cross-reactive if the clonotype showed significant expansion both in SARS-CoV-2 spike wells and in at least one common cold coronavirus spike condition. Similarity between CDR3 sequences was evaluated in R version 3.6.1 using Levenshtein distances (stringdist) and unrooted phylogenetic trees (ape). The public reads were quality trimmed at Q25 with fastp and then assembled into clones with MiXCR by TCRdb, keeping productive beta chains. Rows with one shared CDR3 protein collapse into an entry with the most common genes and DNA. Here the V and J calls rest on TCRdb's processing, not on the authors' analysis. Counted in this sample were some 24,000 distinct CDR3 sequences; roughly 46% of them appeared once. The ten largest clonotypes hold 4.1% of the sample.

The paper as a whole reports these results and caveats: In convalescent patients, nearly all vaccine-specific clones (304 of 307) were found to be mono-reactive for SARS-CoV-2 spike rather than cross-reactive with common cold coronaviruses. Relatively few convalescent patients were included in the study, and early timepoints after natural infection were not analyzed. The median count of SARS-CoV-2-reactive clonotypes went up from 20 to 25 after infection to roughly 38 after vaccination, although the change was not significant. Among the post-vaccine SARS-CoV-2-reactive clones in convalescent patients, a median about 89% showed up only after vaccination, which suggests vaccine-specific priming.

Turning to this clonotype: The antigen it recognizes is unknown. No much larger clone exists at a distance of one base, and base qualities are not known.

From a lookup of the germline V gene, CDR1 and CDR2 are SGHTA and FQGNSA. V drops 1 base and J drops 9 bases, leaving 7 bases in between. The CDR3 spans 13 residues, from the cysteine through the phenylalanine. CDR3 DNA is the only sequence kept; it has 39 bases, read in frame from the first base. The chain employs TRBV7-2 and TRBJ1-6; the D gene remains uncertain. The sequence was collected from a human donor who had recovered from COVID-19. The source material was CD4+ T cells from blood, cultured in vitro, sampled about 7 months after SARS-CoV-2 vaccination. The CDR3 loop reads CASSLVGSSPLHF. Read as DNA, the sequence is TGTGCCAGCAGCTTAGTGGGGAGTTCACCCCTCCACTTT.